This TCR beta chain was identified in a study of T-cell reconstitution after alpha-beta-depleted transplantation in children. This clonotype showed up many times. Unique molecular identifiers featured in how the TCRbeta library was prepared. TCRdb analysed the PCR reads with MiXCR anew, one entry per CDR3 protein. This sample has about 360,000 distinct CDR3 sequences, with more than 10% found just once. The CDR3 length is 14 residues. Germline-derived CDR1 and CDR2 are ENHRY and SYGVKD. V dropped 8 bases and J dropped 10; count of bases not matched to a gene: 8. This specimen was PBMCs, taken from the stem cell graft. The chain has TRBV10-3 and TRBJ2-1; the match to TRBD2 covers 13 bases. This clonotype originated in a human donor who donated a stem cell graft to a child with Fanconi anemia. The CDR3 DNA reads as TGTGCCATCGGTACTAGCGGGGGGGCTCGGGAGCAGTTCTTC. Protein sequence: CAIGTSGGAREQFF.